One sample yielded the 7 T cell receptor beta chains listed below, sequenced in a study of beta chain features in type 1 diabetes. Reverse transcribing all isolated RNA meant expressed TCRB transcripts were sequenced. The repertoire was sequenced with immunoSEQ multiplex PCR; TCRdb's copy has only in-frame clones and lacks some. The table has roughly 140,000 clones, over 9% seen once. Findings and limits, study-wide: Type 1 diabetes patients showed a moderate but significant shortening of TCRB CDR3s in all four CD4+ subsets.

These receptors are not linked to any known antigen. Sequencing was performed on central memory CD4+ T cells from blood. Receptors were obtained from a man aged 25-40 years with type 1 diabetes.

The sample holds a few counts of this clone. The chain couples TRBV2 to TRBJ2-5; D is possibly TRBD1 (6 bases). This CDR3 contains 15 residues. Germline CDR1 is SNHLY and CDR2 is FYNNEI. The V end was cut by 3 bases, the J end by 5 bases, with 16 bases between. This CDR3 reads CASSDWAGVTETQYF. For the CDR3, the DNA is TGTGCCAGCAGTGATTGGGCAGGGGTGACCGAGACCCAGTACTTC. The full variable domain, its missing parts supplied by reference TRBV2 and TRBJ2-5, is EPEVTQTPSHQVTQMGQEVILRCVPISNHLYFYWYRQILGQKVEFLVSFYNNEISEKSEIFDDQFSVERPDGSNFTLKIRSTKLEDSAMYFCASSDWAGVTETQYFGPGTRLLVL.

The chain joins TRBV6-5 to TRBJ2-1; D perhaps matches TRBD2 (5 bases). The V gene lost 4 bases and the J gene lost 4 bases, with 17 bases spanning the gap. Germline V CDR1 and CDR2: MNHEY, SVGAGI. The length of the CDR3 is 16 residues. The CDR3 loop reads CASSSPSRDGYNEQFF. The CDR3 DNA sequence: TGTGCCAGCAGTTCCCCCTCTCGGGATGGATACAATGAGCAGTTCTTC.

The table lists this clone with a few counts. V usage is TRBV7-9 and J usage is TRBJ1-1; weak D call: TRBD1 (6 bases). The V and J ends lost 4 bases and 1 base respectively, with 10 bases between them. The germline V gene has CDR1 SEHNR and CDR2 FQNEAQ (reference sequence). The CDR3 runs to 14 residues. For the CDR3, the DNA is TGTGCCAGCAGCTCCTCGGACAGGAACACTGAAGCTTTCTTT. This translates into CASSSSDRNTEAFF.

This clone has just a few counts. Distinct nucleotide sequences in the sample also encode this CDR3. This chain joins TRBV28 and TRBJ2-5; D ambiguous. The CDR3 consists of 15 residues. The V end lost 6 bases, the J end lost 2 bases, and 16 bases lay between the germline ends. Germline V lookup: CDR1 MDHEN, CDR2 SYDVKM. Here the CDR3 reads CASSQPDSSQETQYF. The CDR3 nucleotides are TGTGCCAGCAGCCAGCCAGACTCCTCGCAAGAGACCCAGTACTTC.

The V call is TRBV25-1, the J call TRBJ2-4; D possibly corresponds to TRBD2 (6 bases). V lost 4 bases to trimming and J lost 8 bases, with 18 bases between them. CDR1 and CDR2 (germline): MGHDK, SYGVNS. The CDR3 consists of 15 residues. CDR3 residues: CASSAGGAGGHIQYF. CDR3 bases: TGTGCCAGCAGTGCCGGAGGGGCAGGAGGGCACATTCAGTACTTC.

The J gene is TRBJ2-7, the V gene TRBV9; D may be TRBD1 (6 bases). V lost 0 bases, J lost 0 bases, and 13 bases lay in between. Germline V gives CDR1 SGDLS, CDR2 YYNGEE. This CDR3 region has 16 residues. In DNA, the CDR3 is TGTGCCAGCAGCGTAGATCCCAGGGGTGGCTCCTACGAGCAGTACTTC. Amino acids: CASSVDPRGGSYEQYF.

This clone was counted only a few times. The V call is TRBV28, the J call TRBJ2-2; D uncertain. The length of the CDR3 is 14 residues. Trimming took off 2 bases at V and 3 bases at J, with 7 bases between the two ends. Germline assignment: CDR1 MDHEN and CDR2 SYDVKM. The CDR3 loop is CASSLSQDTGELFF. The CDR3 nucleotides are TGTGCCAGCAGTTTAAGCCAGGACACCGGGGAGCTGTTTTTT.